Shown below are 9 T cell receptor beta chains from a single sample sequenced in a study of cytomegalovirus exposure and HLA in healthy donors. Use of 60 Vbeta and 13 Jbeta primers characterized the PCR. Clones were read by immunoSEQ multiplex PCR, and TCRdb kept only the in-frame ones, dropping some. The sample records some 110,000 clones, 75% to 85% being singletons. The sample comprised PBMCs. The receptor source for this set is a woman between 18 and 29 years old in good health and CMV-seropositive.

The rearrangement links TRBV2 to TRBJ2-7, with 7 bases aligning to TRBD1. Germline trimming cut 11 bases from V and 2 bases from J; bases unmatched to any gene: 9. This CDR3 spans 13 amino acids. CDR1 is SNHLY, CDR2 FYNNEI, per germline. CDR3 DNA: TGTGCCGGCCGACAGGGAACGACCTACGAGCAGTACTTC. Amino acids: CAGRQGTTYEQYF.

The rearrangement links TRBV21-1 to TRBJ2-4; the listed D gene, TRBD1, was not tested against the DNA. TRBV21-1 is listed as a pseudogene. CDR3 length: 18 residues. The CDR3 protein is CASSAYLSGAEVENIQYF. The CDR3 region has the DNA TGTGCCAGCAGCGCTTACCTTTCAGGGGCAGAGGTAGAAAACATTCAGTACTTC.

V gene TRBV6-5 combines with J gene TRBJ2-2; no clear D gene. The CDR3 runs to 14 residues. V was trimmed by 0 bases and J by 3 bases, leaving 5 bases between them. Germline CDR1 MNHEY, CDR2 SVGAGI. The CDR3 here is CASSYSQDTGELFF. CDR3 nucleotide sequence: TGTGCCAGCAGTTACTCCCAGGACACCGGGGAGCTGTTTTTT.

In its sample, this clone was seen once. This rearrangement joins TRBV5-6 to TRBJ1-1, with 9 bases fitting TRBD1. This CDR3 region has 16 residues. Trimming cost V 0 bases and J 7 bases; bases outside gene matches: 10. Germline CDR1 is SGHDT and CDR2 is YYEEEE. The CDR3 nucleotides are TGTGCCAGCAGCTTGGGACAGGGGGTGGGGGGGAGTGAAGCTTTCTTT. It is translated as CASSLGQGVGGSEAFF.

The chain is built from TRBV6-1 and TRBJ1-1, with a possible D match to TRBD1 (6 bases). V lost 5 bases to trimming and J lost 3 bases, with 10 bases between them. CDR1 MNHNS and CDR2 SASEGT come from the germline V gene. This CDR3 is 13 amino acids long. The CDR3 loop reads CASSLGAHTEAFF. The DNA for the CDR3 is TGTGCCAGCAGTTTGGGGGCTCACACTGAAGCTTTCTTT.

The chain carries TRBV7-6 and TRBJ2-7, with D possibly TRBD2 on 6 matching bases. The CDR3 length is 15 residues. Trimming took off 5 bases at V and 2 bases at J, with 16 bases between the two ends. In germline, CDR1 is SGHVS, CDR2 FNYEAQ. Here the CDR3 reads CASSRGDGGTYEQYF. The CDR3 DNA follows: TGTGCCAGCAGCCGAGGGGACGGAGGGACCTACGAGCAGTACTTC.

This clone was recorded once. The rearrangement uses TRBV9 and TRBJ2-2; the D is unclear. Germline loops: CDR1 SGDLS, CDR2 YYNGEE. This CDR3 comprises 13 residues. Trimming left V 0 bases short and J 6 bases short, with 6 bases between. The CDR3 DNA follows: TGTGCCAGCAGCGTAGCGCGTGCCGGGGAGCTGTTTTTT. This sequence encodes CASSVARAGELFF.

The chain has TRBV13 and TRBJ2-7; 9 bases line up with TRBD2. Losses at the gene ends were 3 bases for V and 5 bases for J; bases not matched to a gene: 5. In germline, CDR1 is PRHDT, CDR2 FYEKMQ (reference sequence). The CDR3 loop spans 14 amino acids. CDR3 in DNA: TGTGCCAGCAGCTTGGCGGGAGGGCGGCACGAGCAGTACTTC. Translating gives CASSLAGGRHEQYF.

The chain couples TRBV7-9 to TRBJ1-6, with D unresolved. Germline CDR1 and CDR2: SEHNR and FQNEAQ (reference sequence). This CDR3 is built from 18 residues. The V gene lost 5 bases and the J gene lost 7 bases, with 24 bases spanning the gap. The CDR3: CASSLPRRSGDYNSPLHF. DNA for the CDR3: TGTGCCAGCAGCCTACCAAGGAGGAGCGGGGATTACAATTCACCCCTCCACTTT.